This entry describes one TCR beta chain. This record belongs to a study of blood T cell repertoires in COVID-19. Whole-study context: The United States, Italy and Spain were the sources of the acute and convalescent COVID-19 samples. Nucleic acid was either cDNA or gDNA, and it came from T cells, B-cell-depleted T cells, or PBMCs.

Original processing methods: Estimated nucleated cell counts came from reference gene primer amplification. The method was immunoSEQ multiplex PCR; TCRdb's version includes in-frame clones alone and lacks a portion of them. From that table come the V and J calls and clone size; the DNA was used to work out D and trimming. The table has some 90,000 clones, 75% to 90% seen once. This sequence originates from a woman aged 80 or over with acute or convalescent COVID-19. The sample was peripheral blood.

The CDR3 is CASSLAYDRETQYF. The CDR3 DNA sequence: TGTGCCAGCAGCTTAGCCTATGACAGGGAGACCCAGTACTTC. This chain connects TRBV7-3 to TRBJ2-5, with D maybe TRBD1 (6 bases). V was clipped by 2 bases and J by 5 bases, with 12 bases between them. The CDR3 extends over 14 amino acids. Germline lookup yields CDR1 SGHTA and CDR2 FQGTGA.